The 2 T cell receptor beta chains below all came from one sample that was sequenced in a study of beta chain features in type 1 diabetes. All of the isolated RNA was reverse transcribed, so expressed TCRB transcripts were sequenced. This table comes from immunoSEQ multiplex PCR, and its TCRdb copy is limited to in-frame clones, with some not included. The sample yields 200,000 to 250,000 clones, 11% seen once. Specimen: central memory CD4+ T cells from blood. All receptors derive from a man between 18 and 29 years old in good health.

The chain joins TRBV9 to TRBJ2-7; a possible D gene is TRBD2 (6 bases). Trimming shortened V by 4 bases and J by 0 bases, and 14 bases separated the two germline ends. The CDR3 loop spans 15 amino acids. Germline loops: CDR1 SGDLS, CDR2 YYNGEE. For the CDR3, the DNA is TGTGCCAGCAGCACTCCGCGGGACCGCTCCTACGAGCAGTACTTC. Amino acid sequence: CASSTPRDRSYEQYF.

This clone was observed once. This sequence joins TRBV6-5 and TRBJ2-6; TRBD1 is a possible D gene (6 bases). V lost 5 bases to trimming and J lost 0 bases, with 8 bases between them. Germline V CDR1 and CDR2: MNHEY, SVGAGI. The CDR3 sequence is 15 residues long. CDR3 residues: CASSQQGSGANVLTF. The CDR3 DNA reads TGTGCCAGCAGTCAACAGGGCTCTGGGGCCAACGTCCTGACTTTC.